Here is one TCR beta chain with its context. Antigen: not known. The entry originates in a study of CD8 T cells in ankylosing spondylitis. Overall study findings and caveats: A motif in TCR beta, a set of fewer than ten highly homologous variants, appeared characteristic of ankylosing spondylitis blood. Reports say disease-linked clones showed up significantly more in matched ankylosing spondylitis synovial fluid. A number of the motif variants had already been described in reactive arthritis synovial fluid and blood.

In TCRdb, the 5' RACE reads were re-called with MiXCR into one record per CDR3 protein. The sample lists more than 100,000 distinct CDR3 sequences; under 20% were seen once. The receptor was derived from a male donor with ankylosing spondylitis. The source material was blood, either unsorted or a sorted T cell fraction (not recorded which).

The CDR3 region has the DNA TGTGCCAGCAGCGATTATAAAGAGACCCAGTACTTC. Its translation: CASSDYKETQYF. J is TRBJ2-5 and V is TRBV7-2; D gene ambiguous. Germline V gene data show CDR1 as SGHTA and CDR2 as FQGNSA. V was trimmed by 5 bases and J by 3 bases, leaving 7 bases between them. The CDR3 totals 12 residues.